This T cell receptor beta chain was observed in a study of blood T cell repertoires in COVID-19. Produced via immunoSEQ multiplex PCR; TCRdb's table is partial and in-frame only. This table holds around 200,000 clones, 85% found once. Comments on this clone: Within the sample, other DNA sequences also encode this same CDR3.

Recovered status applied to Cohort 3 donors who had two consecutive negative PCRs. It also applied to those with clearance or with symptom resolution. The sample consisted of PBMCs or T cells enriched from blood (not recorded which). This clonotype was obtained from a man aged 35 to 55 who had recovered from COVID-19.

The CDR3 is CASSPGTTNEKLFF. In DNA, the CDR3 is TGTGCCAGCAGTCCAGGTACAACTAATGAAAAACTGTTTTTT. The V gene is TRBV2, the J gene TRBJ1-4; D uncertain. This CDR3 has 14 amino acids. Trimming left V 5 bases short and J 0 bases short, with 7 bases between. Germline CDR1 is SNHLY and CDR2 is FYNNEI.